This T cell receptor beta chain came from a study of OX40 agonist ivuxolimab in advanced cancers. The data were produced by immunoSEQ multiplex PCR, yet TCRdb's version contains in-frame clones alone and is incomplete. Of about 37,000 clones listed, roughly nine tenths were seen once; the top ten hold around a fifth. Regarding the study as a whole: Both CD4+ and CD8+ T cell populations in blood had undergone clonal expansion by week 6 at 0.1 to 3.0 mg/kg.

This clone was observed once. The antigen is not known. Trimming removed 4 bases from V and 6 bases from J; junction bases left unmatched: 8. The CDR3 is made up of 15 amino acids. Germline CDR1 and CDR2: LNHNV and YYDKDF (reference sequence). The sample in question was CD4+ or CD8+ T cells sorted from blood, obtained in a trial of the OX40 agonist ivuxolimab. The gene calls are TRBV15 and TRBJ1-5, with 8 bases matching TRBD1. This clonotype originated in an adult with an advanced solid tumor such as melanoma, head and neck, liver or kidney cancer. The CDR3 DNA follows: TGTGCCACCAGCAAAACGACAGGGACAGGTCAGCCCCAGCATTTT. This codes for CATSKTTGTGQPQHF. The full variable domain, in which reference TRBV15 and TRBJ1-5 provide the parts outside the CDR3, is DAMVIQNPRYQVTQFGKPVTLSCSQTLNHNVMYWYQQKSSQAPKLLFHYYDKDFNNEADTPDNFQSRRPNTSFCFLDIRSPGLGDTAMYLCATSKTTGTGQPQHFGDGTRLSIL.